Listed below are T cell receptor beta chains from one sample, sequenced in a study of graft-versus-host responses after intestinal transplantation. TCRdb's copy holds only in-frame clones and misses some; the assay was immunoSEQ multiplex PCR. The top ten clones hold over 0.4% of a sample with some 93,000 clones, 75% to 95% of them seen once. No antigen has been assigned to these receptors. The specimen comprised unstimulated CD8+ T cells sorted from spleen or lymph node cells, sampled before intestinal transplant. These TCRs come from a human donor who received an intestinal transplant. Each CDR3 is given with its conserved first and last residue. A D gene is named only where the DNA matches it firmly. Expanded clones get a size class; other rows say once, few or many, or leave the size out.

>TRBV7-6|.|.|TRBJ2-7
TGTGCCAGCAGCTTAGGAGGGGGGGACGGAAACTCCTACGAGCAGTACTTC
CASSLGGGDGNSYEQYF
>TRBV11-3|.|TRBD2|TRBJ2-1
TGTGCCAGCAGCTTTAATAGCGGGAGCCGGAGTAATGAGCAGTTCTTC
CASSFNSGSRSNEQFF
>TRBV19|once|TRBD2|TRBJ2-1
TGTGCCAGTACGTCGGCGGGAGGGAACTACAATGAGCAGTTCTTC
CASTSAGGNYNEQFF
>TRBV15|.|TRBD2|TRBJ2-1
TGTGCCACCAGCAGAGAGGTGGGGCGACTAGCGATCCACAATGAGCAGTTCTTC
CATSREVGRLAIHNEQFF
>TRBV11-2|.|TRBD1|TRBJ2-7
TGTGCCAGCAGCTCCAACAGGGGACGCTACGAGCAGTACTTC
CASSSNRGRYEQYF
>TRBV27|.|TRBD1|TRBJ1-4
TGTGCCAGCAGTTCCCTCACGGACAGGGATAATGAAAAACTGTTTTTT
CASSSLTDRDNEKLFF
>TRBV6-1|.|TRBD1|TRBJ2-7
TGTGCCAGCAGTGAAGGCACAGGGGGCCTCTACGAGCAGTACTTC
CASSEGTGGLYEQYF
>TRBV6-6|few|TRBD2|TRBJ2-7
TGTGCCAGCAGTTACCCACTAGCGGGGGATTACGAGCAGTACTTC
CASSYPLAGDYEQYF
>TRBV4-3|.|.|TRBJ2-7
TGCGCCAGCAGCCAAGATATCGCGGAATTACCCTACGAGCAGTACTTC
CASSQDIAELPYEQYF
>TRBV7-9|.|TRBD2|TRBJ2-5
TGTGCCAGCAGCTTGGCTCTAGCGGGAGGAGGAGAGACCCAGTACTTC
CASSLALAGGGETQYF
>TRBV6-1|.|.|TRBJ2-1
TGTGCCAGCAGTGAAACCAGTACTAGCTTTGTTGAGCAGTTCTTC
CASSETSTSFVEQFF
>TRBV19|.|.|TRBJ2-1
TGTGCCACAACTAAGAACCGCGAGCAGTTCTTC
CATTKNREQFF
>TRBV28|.|.|TRBJ2-7
TGTGCCAGCAGTTTAGAGGAGTACGAGCAGTACTTC
CASSLEEYEQYF
>TRBV7-9|.|.|TRBJ2-1
TGTGCCAGCAGCGAAGGGGATCGGGAGCAGTTCTTC
CASSEGDREQFF
>TRBV10-3|.|TRBD1|TRBJ2-2
TGTGCCATCAGTGAGTCAGGGACAGGGAACACCGGGGAGCTGTTTTTT
CAISESGTGNTGELFF
>TRBV9|.|.|TRBJ2-3
TGTGCCAGCAGCGGCAGGGGTACAGATACGCAGTATTTT
CASSGRGTDTQYF
>TRBV7-9|.|.|TRBJ2-7
TGTGCCAGCAGTCGTTTCCGGGACAACTCCTACGAGCAGTACTTC
CASSRFRDNSYEQYF
>TRBV6-5|.|.|TRBJ2-7
TGTGCCAGCAGTCACGACGGGTACGAGCAGTACTTC
CASSHDGYEQYF
>TRBV7-9|.|.|TRBJ1-1
TGTGCCAGCAGCCGGAGGGGGGGGATTAACACTGAAGCTTTCTTT
CASSRRGGINTEAFF
>TRBV27|.|.|TRBJ2-7
TGTGCCAGCAGTTTCGTCCCAGCCGGGGGCGAGCAGTACTTC
CASSFVPAGGEQYF
>TRBV5-1|.|.|TRBJ2-2
TGCGCCAGCAGCTCGACAGACACCGGGGAGCTGTTTTTT
CASSSTDTGELFF
>TRBV7-8|.|TRBD2|TRBJ2-1
TGTGCCAGCAGCGGGCGGGGGACTAGCGGGAGGGAGCAGTTCTTC
CASSGRGTSGREQFF